This paragraph reports one T cell receptor (beta chain). V lost 3 bases and J lost 2, with 13 bases in between. This CDR3 has 15 amino acids. From germline, CDR1 is SEHNR and CDR2 FQNEAQ (reference sequence). Repertoires were generated with immunoSEQ multiplex PCR, while TCRdb's copy carries only in-frame clones and drops some. Among around 16,000 clones listed, 85% to 90% were seen once. This specimen comes from a study of blood T cell repertoires in COVID-19. The receptor was isolated from a man in his sixties with acute or convalescent COVID-19. Specimen: peripheral blood. The genes are TRBV7-9 and TRBJ1-1; possibly TRBD1 for D (6 bases). CDR3 bases: TGTGCCAGCAGCTTGGTTGGACAGTCAAACACTGAAGCTTTCTTT. Translation: CASSLVGQSNTEAFF.